The 9 T cell receptor beta chains reported below all come from one sample, sequenced in a study of shared clonotypes between healthy human individuals. Clones were read by immunoSEQ multiplex PCR, and TCRdb kept only the in-frame ones, dropping some. The table shows millions of clones, with about 95% occurring only once. CD8 cells regarded as naive lacked CD45RO, were positively chosen for CCR7, and omitted terminally differentiated effector memory CD45RA+ cells. The sample comprised naive CD8+ T cells sorted from blood. These receptors all stem from a man younger than 35 in good health.

This chain links TRBV27 with TRBJ2-5; D is unclear. The CDR3 consists of 13 residues. Trimming left V 5 bases short and J 5 bases short, with 12 bases between. CDR1 and CDR2 (germline): MNHEY, SMNVEV (reference sequence). The CDR3 protein is CASSQFGRETQYF. The CDR3 nucleotides are TGTGCCAGCAGTCAGTTCGGCCGGGAGACCCAGTACTTC.

This clone was observed a single time. The gene calls are TRBV5-1 and TRBJ2-5; 9 bases align to TRBD2. CDR3 size: 19 residues. The junction had 19 bases not matched to a gene; V was cut back by 0 bases and J by 7 bases. Germline loops: CDR1 SGHRS, CDR2 YFSETQ. The CDR3 sequence is CASSLDGVTAGGSKGTQYF. CDR3 bases: TGCGCCAGCAGCTTGGATGGGGTTACAGCGGGAGGATCCAAAGGGACCCAGTACTTC.

This chain links TRBV9 with TRBJ2-5; TRBD2 agrees at 7 bases. V gave up 2 bases and J gave up 4 bases; unmatched junction bases: 5. The germline V gene encodes CDR1 SGDLS and CDR2 YYNGEE. The CDR3 contains 14 residues. CDR3 in amino acids: CASSVFPGGETQYF. Here the CDR3 DNA reads TGTGCCAGCAGCGTTTTTCCGGGGGGAGAGACCCAGTACTTC.

V gene TRBV19 combines with J gene TRBJ2-3; D possibly corresponds to TRBD1 (6 bases). V lost 6 bases to trimming and J lost 1 base, with 20 bases between them. The CDR3 has 17 residues. In germline, CDR1 is LNHDA, CDR2 SQIVND (reference sequence). CDR3: CASSIDPTGFGTDTQYF. The CDR3 region has the DNA TGTGCCAGTAGCATCGACCCAACAGGGTTTGGCACAGATACGCAGTATTTT.

In regard to this clone: Other DNA sequences in the sample encode the same CDR3. The rearrangement links TRBV6-5 to TRBJ2-7, with D maybe TRBD2 (6 bases). This CDR3 has 13 residues. V lost 0 bases to trimming and J lost 6 bases, with 9 bases between them. CDR1 is MNHEY and CDR2 is SVGAGI in the germline V gene. CDR3 amino acids: CASSYSGSGEQYF. CDR3 nucleotide sequence: TGTGCCAGCAGTTACTCCGGGAGTGGCGAGCAGTACTTC.

This clone showed up just once. The V gene is TRBV4-1, the J gene TRBJ2-7, with a possible D match to TRBD2 (6 bases). CDR1 and CDR2 (germline): MGHRA, YSYEKL. This CDR3 has 15 residues. Trimming took off 4 bases at V and 2 bases at J, with 15 bases between the two ends. In DNA form, the CDR3 reads TGCGCCAGCAGCCCGACGACCACGGGGGCCTACGAGCAGTACTTC. Translated: CASSPTTTGAYEQYF.

The genes are TRBV7-2 and TRBJ2-5; D gene unclear. CDR1 and CDR2 from the germline V gene are SGHTA and FQGNSA. The CDR3 is made up of 15 amino acids. V lost 2 bases and J lost 5, with 15 bases in between. The CDR3 here is CASSLSSTSRETQYF. CDR3 bases: TGTGCCAGCAGCTTAAGTAGCACCAGCCGGGAGACCCAGTACTTC.

CDR3 loop: CASSLGLVAYEQYF. CDR3 DNA: TGTGCCAGCAGCTTAGGACTAGTAGCCTACGAGCAGTACTTC. The V call is TRBV13, the J call TRBJ2-7; possible D gene TRBD2, 5 bases. V lost 0 bases, J lost 2 bases, and 8 bases lay in between. This CDR3 contains 14 residues. Germline values: CDR1 PRHDT, CDR2 FYEKMQ (reference sequence).

CDR3 coding DNA: TGCAGCGTTGATGTAGGACAGGCCTACGAGCAGTACTTC. It codes for CSVDVGQAYEQYF. This chain uses TRBV29-1 with TRBJ2-7; 7 nucleotides match TRBD1. The germline V gene has CDR1 SQVTM and CDR2 ANQGSEA. The ends lost 3 bases at V and 2 bases at J; junction bases unmatched: 4. CDR3 size: 13 residues.